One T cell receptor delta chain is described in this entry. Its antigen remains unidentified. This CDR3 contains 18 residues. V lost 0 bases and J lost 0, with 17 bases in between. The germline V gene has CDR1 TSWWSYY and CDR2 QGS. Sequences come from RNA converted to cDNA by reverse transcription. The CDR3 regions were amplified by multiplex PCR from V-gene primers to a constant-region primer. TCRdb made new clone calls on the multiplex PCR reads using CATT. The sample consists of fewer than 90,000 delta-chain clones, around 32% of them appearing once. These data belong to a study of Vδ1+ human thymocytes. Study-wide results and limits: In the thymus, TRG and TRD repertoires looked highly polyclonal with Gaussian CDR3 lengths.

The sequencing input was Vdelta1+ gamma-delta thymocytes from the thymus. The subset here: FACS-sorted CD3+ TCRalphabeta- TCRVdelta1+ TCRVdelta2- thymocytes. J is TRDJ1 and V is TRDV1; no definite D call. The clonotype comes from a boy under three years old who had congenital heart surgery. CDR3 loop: CALGELAPLTPYTDKLIF. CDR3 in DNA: TGTGCTCTTGGGGAACTAGCCCCCCTAACACCATACACCGATAAACTCATCTTT.